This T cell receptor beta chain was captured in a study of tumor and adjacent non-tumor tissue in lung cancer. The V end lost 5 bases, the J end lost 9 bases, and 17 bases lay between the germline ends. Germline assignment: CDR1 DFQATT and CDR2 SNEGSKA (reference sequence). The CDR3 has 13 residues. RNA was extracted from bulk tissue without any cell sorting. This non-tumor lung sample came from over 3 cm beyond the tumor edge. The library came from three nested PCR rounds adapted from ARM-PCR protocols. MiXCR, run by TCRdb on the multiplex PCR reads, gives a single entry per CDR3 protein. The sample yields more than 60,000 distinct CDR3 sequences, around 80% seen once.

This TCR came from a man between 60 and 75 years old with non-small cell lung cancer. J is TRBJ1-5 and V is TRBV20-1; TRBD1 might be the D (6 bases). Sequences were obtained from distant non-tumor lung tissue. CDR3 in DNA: TGCAGTGCTTTAGGGGGAGTAGATCGGCCCCAGCATTTT. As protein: CSALGGVDRPQHF.